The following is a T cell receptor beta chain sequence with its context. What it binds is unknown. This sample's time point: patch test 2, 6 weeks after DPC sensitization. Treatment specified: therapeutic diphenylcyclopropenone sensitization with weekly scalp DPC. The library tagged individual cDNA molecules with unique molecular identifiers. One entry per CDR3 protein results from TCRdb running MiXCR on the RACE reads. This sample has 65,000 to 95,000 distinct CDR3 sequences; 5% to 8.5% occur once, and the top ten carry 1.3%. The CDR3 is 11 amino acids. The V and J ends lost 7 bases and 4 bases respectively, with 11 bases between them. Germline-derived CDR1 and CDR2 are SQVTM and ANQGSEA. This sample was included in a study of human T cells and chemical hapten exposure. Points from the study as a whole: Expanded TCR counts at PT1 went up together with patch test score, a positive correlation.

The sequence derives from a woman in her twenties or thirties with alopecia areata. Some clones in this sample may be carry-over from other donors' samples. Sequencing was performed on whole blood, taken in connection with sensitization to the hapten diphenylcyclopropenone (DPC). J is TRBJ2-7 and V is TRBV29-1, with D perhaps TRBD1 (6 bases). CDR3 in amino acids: CSAQGSYEQYF. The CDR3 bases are TGCAGCGCCCAGGGGAGTTACGAGCAGTACTTC.